Below, 29 T cell receptor beta chains from the same sample are listed, as sequenced in a study of response to subunit inactivated influenza vaccine. Via MiXCR, TCRdb re-called the RT-PCR reads, giving one row per CDR3 protein. The top ten hold about 11% of the sample, which has roughly 780,000 distinct CDR3 sequences, less than 20% seen once. The sample consisted of PBMCs from blood, taken more than 4 days after vaccination. The receptor set was obtained from a middle-aged man who received an inactivated influenza vaccine.

At least ten counts were recorded for this clonotype. The chain carries TRBV7-2 and TRBJ2-1; no reliable D call. CDR3 length: 13 amino acids. Trimming cost V 3 bases and J 6 bases, with 9 bases left between them. In germline, CDR1 is SGHTA, CDR2 FQGNSA. The CDR3 DNA follows: TGTGCCAGCAGCTTTCGTCACGGCAATGAGCAGTTCTTC. Translating gives CASSFRHGNEQFF.

The chain joins TRBV4-3 to TRBJ2-7, with 9 bases that match TRBD1. The CDR3 has 16 residues. V lost 0 bases, J lost 3 bases, and 6 bases stayed unmatched. The germline V gene has CDR1 LGHNA and CDR2 YSLEER. The CDR3 is CASSQDLGQGFYEQYF. The CDR3, as DNA: TGCGCCAGCAGCCAAGATTTGGGACAGGGATTCTACGAGCAGTACTTC.

The chain links TRBV20-1 to TRBJ2-5, with 8 bases that match TRBD1. In germline, CDR1 is DFQATT, CDR2 SNEGSKA (reference sequence). This CDR3 spans 14 amino acids. J gave up 1 base and V 3 bases, and 4 bases lay outside the gene matches. The CDR3 region has the DNA TGCAGTGCTAGGGACAGGGTCCTCCAAGAGACCCAGTACTTC. Protein product: CSARDRVLQETQYF.

This clonotype was observed a few times. The CDR3 bases are TGCAGCGTAGAGCACAGGGACAGGGGGAACACCGGGGAGCTGTTTTTT. Protein: CSVEHRDRGNTGELFF. The chain employs TRBV29-1 and TRBJ2-2; 10 nucleotides line up with TRBD1. This CDR3 region has 16 residues. The trim removed 6 bases at V and 1 base at J, leaving 8 bases unmatched. From germline, CDR1 is SQVTM and CDR2 ANQGSEA.

In this sample, this clonotype turned up a few times. V usage is TRBV7-9 and J usage is TRBJ2-1; D gene unclear. V shed 0 bases and J shed 7 bases, with 7 bases lying between them. The CDR3 runs 13 residues. Germline CDR1 SEHNR, CDR2 FQNEAQ (reference sequence). The CDR3 nucleotides read TGTGCCAGCAGCTTAGCTCCCACGAATGAGCAGTTCTTC. Translation gives CASSLAPTNEQFF. Full variable domain (remainder filled in from reference TRBV7-9 and TRBJ2-1): DTGVSQNPRHKITKRGQNVTFRCDPISEHNRLYWYRQTLGQGPEFLTYFQNEAQLEKSRLLSDRFSAERPKGSFSTLEIQRTEQGDSAMYLCASSLAPTNEQFFGPGTRLTVL.

This clonotype was seen only a few times. V and J are TRBV6-2 or TRBV6-3 and TRBJ2-6; D is possibly TRBD2 (5 bases). The germline gives CDR1 MNHEY, CDR2 SVGEGT. The V end was cut by 1 base, the J end by 4 bases, with 11 bases between. The CDR3 is 16 amino acids. The CDR3 protein is CASSYLSGIGANVLTF. CDR3 coding DNA: TGTGCCAGCAGTTACTTGTCGGGGATCGGGGCCAACGTCCTGACTTTC.

This clonotype has just a few counts. The CDR3 DNA reads TGCAGTGCAAATACCCCGGGACAGGGGAATGAGCAGTACTTC. Amino acid sequence: CSANTPGQGNEQYF. The V call is TRBV20-1, the J call TRBJ2-7, with TRBD1 matching 10 bases. The CDR3 is made up of 14 amino acids. The V segment lost 6 bases and the J segment 7 bases; nucleotides outside the gene matches: 12. The germline V gene encodes CDR1 DFQATT and CDR2 SNEGSKA (reference sequence).

The chain joins TRBV5-1 to TRBJ2-3; TRBD2 matches 9 bases. There are 14 residues in the CDR3. V lost 5 bases, J lost 5 bases, and 6 bases stayed unmatched. Germline V gives CDR1 SGHRS, CDR2 YFSETQ. The CDR3: CASSWTSAEDTQYF. CDR3 bases: TGCGCCAGCAGTTGGACTAGCGCTGAAGATACGCAGTATTTT.

The gene calls are TRBV4-3 and TRBJ2-7; the D gene is possibly TRBD2 (6 bases). The CDR3 is 17 residues long. V lost 1 base and J lost 0, with 16 bases in between. The germline V gene encodes CDR1 LGHNA and CDR2 YSLEER. DNA for the CDR3: TGCGCCAGCAGCCAAGGGGTGTTGGGGGGATTCTCCTACGAGCAGTACTTC. It codes for CASSQGVLGGFSYEQYF.

This chain joins TRBV29-1 and TRBJ2-5; D perhaps matches TRBD1 (5 bases). This CDR3 has 12 amino acids. V was clipped by 6 bases and J by 4 bases, with 12 bases between them. Germline V lookup: CDR1 SQVTM, CDR2 ANQGSEA. CDR3 DNA sequence: TGCAGCGTAAACAGGTGCCGAGAGACCCAGTACTTC. Its translation: CSVNRCRETQYF.

This clonotype came up a few times. The chain recombines TRBV7-2 with TRBJ2-7; possible D gene TRBD1, 6 bases. V lost 5 bases and J 6 bases, leaving 17 bases between the germline ends. Per the germline V gene, CDR1 is SGHTA and CDR2 is FQGNSA. This CDR3 region has 14 residues. The CDR3, as DNA: TGTGCCAGCAGCCCCCAAGGACAGTGGGGCGAGCAGTACTTC. It codes for CASSPQGQWGEQYF. The entire variable domain, with the rest obtained from reference TRBV7-2 and TRBJ2-7, is as follows: GAGVSQSPSNKVTEKGKDVELRCDPISGHTALYWYRQSLGQGLEFLIYFQGNSAPDKSGLPSDRFSAERTGGSVSTLTIQRTQQEDSAVYLCASSPQGQWGEQYFGPGTRLTVT.

The chain carries TRBV6-2 or TRBV6-3 and TRBJ1-2; no clear D. Trimming stripped 0 bases from V and 7 bases from J, with 15 bases between. Germline CDR1 reads MNHEY; CDR2 reads SVGEGT. The CDR3 consists of 15 residues. CDR3 region: CASSYSAGVGTGYTF. The CDR3, as DNA: TGTGCCAGCAGTTACTCCGCCGGGGTTGGTACTGGCTACACCTTC.

The sample holds many counts of this clonotype. V and J are TRBV7-2 and TRBJ2-3, with D possibly being TRBD1 or TRBD2 (7 bases each). V dropped 10 bases and J dropped 7 bases, with 21 bases sitting between them. This CDR3 has 14 residues. Per germline, CDR1 SGHTA and CDR2 FQGNSA. As DNA, the CDR3 is TGTGCCACCCCACGGGGAGGGGGCGAGTATACGCAGTATTTT. Protein sequence: CATPRGGGEYTQYF. The whole variable domain, filled in from reference TRBV7-2 and TRBJ2-3, reads GAGVSQSPSNKVTEKGKDVELRCDPISGHTALYWYRQSLGQGLEFLIYFQGNSAPDKSGLPSDRFSAERTGGSVSTLTIQRTQQEDSAVYLCATPRGGGEYTQYFGPGTRLTVL.

The rearrangement uses TRBV24-1 and TRBJ2-1, with D unresolved. The V and J ends lost 4 bases and 9 bases respectively, with 15 bases between them. This CDR3 spans 14 amino acids. Germline lookup yields CDR1 KGHDR and CDR2 SFDVKD. This chain's CDR3 is CATSEVPGVGEQFF. The CDR3 bases are TGTGCCACCAGTGAGGTCCCCGGAGTGGGTGAGCAGTTCTTC.

This chain links TRBV28 with TRBJ2-5, with 15 bases matching TRBD2. Unmatched junction bases numbered 7, after V lost 6 bases and J lost 5 bases. The CDR3 covers 16 residues. The germline CDR1 and CDR2 sequences are MDHEN and SYDVKM. CDR3 sequence reads: CASSRGLAGGFETQYF. CDR3 coding DNA: TGTGCCAGCAGCCGTGGACTAGCGGGGGGGTTCGAGACCCAGTACTTC.

This chain joins TRBV7-9 and TRBJ1-2, with 7 bases identical to TRBD1. J was trimmed by 6 bases and V by 4 bases; bases with no gene match: 5. The CDR3 contains 13 residues. Germline loops: CDR1 SEHNR, CDR2 FQNEAQ (reference sequence). CDR3 coding DNA: TGTGCCAGCAGCTCTACAGACAGGGATGGCTACACCTTC. Residues: CASSSTDRDGYTF.

The rearrangement uses TRBV28 and TRBJ2-1, with 9 bases aligning to TRBD2. This CDR3 comprises 17 residues. With 2 bases clipped from V and 5 bases from J, the junction kept 10 bases outside the gene matches. Looked up from germline, CDR1 is MDHEN and CDR2 is SYDVKM. The CDR3 DNA reads as TGTGCCAGCAGTTTAGTGCTAGCGGGACTAGCAGACAATGAGCAGTTCTTC. Translating gives CASSLVLAGLADNEQFF. The full variable domain, completed using reference TRBV28 and TRBJ2-1, is DVKVTQSSRYLVKRTGEKVFLECVQDMDHENMFWYRQDPGLGLRLIYFSYDVKMKEKGDIPEGYSVSREKKERFSLILESASTNQTSMYLCASSLVLAGLADNEQFFGPGTRLTVL.

The chain joins TRBV4-3 to TRBJ2-1; 13 bases are shared with TRBD2. The CDR3 sequence is 18 residues long. J gave up 7 bases and V 4 bases, and 13 bases lay outside the gene matches. Germline assignment: CDR1 LGHNA and CDR2 YSLEER. CDR3 amino acids: CASSPGFGRTSGGNEQFF. The DNA of the CDR3 is TGCGCCAGCAGCCCCGGCTTCGGGCGGACTAGCGGGGGTAATGAGCAGTTCTTC.

This clonotype was detected only a few times. The V call is TRBV29-1, the J call TRBJ2-1, with D perhaps TRBD2 (6 bases). Germline V gene sequence: CDR1 SQVTM, CDR2 ANQGSEA. The CDR3 is 14 residues long. V was cut by 3 bases and J by 0 bases, with 9 bases left in between. The CDR3: CSVDGSASYNEQFF. CDR3 coding DNA: TGCAGCGTTGACGGGAGCGCCTCCTACAATGAGCAGTTCTTC.

The genes are TRBV6-2 or TRBV6-3 and TRBJ2-7; tentatively, D is TRBD1 (6 bases). The V gene lost 0 bases and the J gene lost 0 bases, with 18 bases spanning the gap. This CDR3 region has 18 residues. Germline lookup yields CDR1 MNHEY and CDR2 SVGEGT. CDR3 nucleotides: TGTGCCAGCAGTTACTCCGCCGGACAGTACTCAAACTCCTACGAGCAGTACTTC. It specifies CASSYSAGQYSNSYEQYF.

This chain connects TRBV4-2 to TRBJ1-5; D uncertain. The V gene's germline CDR1 is LGHNA and CDR2 YNFKEQ. This CDR3 is 14 amino acids long. The V end lost 0 bases, the J end lost 4 bases, and 7 bases lay between the germline ends. In DNA form, the CDR3 reads TGTGCCAGCAGCCAAGATCTATCGAATCAGCCCCAGCATTTT. Its protein is CASSQDLSNQPQHF.

The chain employs TRBV9 and TRBJ2-3; 7 positions agree with TRBD2. Germline lookup yields CDR1 SGDLS and CDR2 YYNGEE. Unmatched junction bases numbered 1, after V lost 2 bases and J lost 4 bases. The CDR3 sequence is 13 residues long. The CDR3 is CASSVTSADTQYF. The CDR3 DNA reads as TGTGCCAGCAGCGTCACTAGCGCAGATACGCAGTATTTT. Full variable domain (remainder filled in from reference TRBV9 and TRBJ2-3): DSGVTQTPKHLITATGQRVTLRCSPRSGDLSVYWYQQSLDQGLQFLIQYYNGEERAKGNILERFSAQQFPDLHSELNLSSLELGDSALYFCASSVTSADTQYFGPGTRLTVL.

The J gene is TRBJ2-5, the V gene TRBV4-3, with D unclear. Germline CDR1 and CDR2: LGHNA and YSLEER. Trimming pared 3 bases from V and 5 bases from J, leaving 16 bases between. CDR3 length equals 15 residues. In nucleotides, the CDR3 is TGCGCCAGCAGCCAGTCAGCGTACGGGTACGAGACCCAGTACTTC. This sequence encodes CASSQSAYGYETQYF.

The chain joins TRBV27 to TRBJ1-6; 7 bases are shared with TRBD1. This CDR3 is 16 amino acids long. Germline V CDR1 and CDR2: MNHEY, SMNVEV (reference sequence). V gave up 5 bases and J gave up 6 bases; unmatched junction bases: 10. Here the CDR3 reads CASSKQGSVGNSPLHF. In DNA form, the CDR3 reads TGTGCCAGCAGTAAACAGGGGTCTGTGGGTAATTCACCCCTCCACTTT.

This clonotype was seen repeatedly, ten times or more. The chain uses TRBV7-2 and TRBJ2-7; no clear D gene. CDR3 length: 15 amino acids. Trimming cost V 2 bases and J 0 bases, with 11 bases left between them. In germline, CDR1 is SGHTA, CDR2 FQGNSA. The CDR3 protein is CASSLRNSPSYEQYF. CDR3 nucleotide sequence: TGTGCCAGCAGCTTACGGAACAGCCCCTCCTACGAGCAGTACTTC.

The chain links TRBV5-8 to TRBJ1-2, with D perhaps TRBD1 (6 bases). Between the trimmed V and J ends, which lost 0 bases and 5 bases, there was a span of 11 bases. The CDR3 is 14 residues long. Germline lookup yields CDR1 SGHTS and CDR2 YDEGEE. In DNA form, the CDR3 reads TGTGCCAGCAGCTTGGCAGGGGTAGAGTATGGCTACACCTTC. It translates to CASSLAGVEYGYTF.

In its sample, this clonotype was seen a few times. The V and J genes are TRBV7-2 and TRBJ2-7; 7 positions match TRBD2. Looked up from germline, CDR1 is SGHTA and CDR2 is FQGNSA. The CDR3 has 15 amino acids. V dropped 5 bases and J dropped 0; count of bases not matched to a gene: 7. The CDR3 bases are TGTGCCAGCAGCCCTACTAGCGCCGTCTCCTACGAGCAGTACTTC. Its translation: CASSPTSAVSYEQYF.

This chain joins TRBV7-2 and TRBJ1-5; D uncertain. Germline CDR1 reads SGHTA; CDR2 reads FQGNSA. V was pared by 5 bases and J by 0 bases, with 8 bases between. The CDR3 covers 14 residues. The CDR3 DNA is TGTGCCAGCAGCCTTCAGTATAGCAATCAGCCCCAGCATTTT. This gives the protein CASSLQYSNQPQHF. The whole variable domain, remainder taken from reference TRBV7-2 and TRBJ1-5, is GAGVSQSPSNKVTEKGKDVELRCDPISGHTALYWYRQSLGQGLEFLIYFQGNSAPDKSGLPSDRFSAERTGGSVSTLTIQRTQQEDSAVYLCASSLQYSNQPQHFGDGTRLSIL.

There are many counts of this clonotype. This chain uses TRBV28 with TRBJ2-7; unclear D gene. The germline gives CDR1 MDHEN, CDR2 SYDVKM. The V and J ends lost 2 bases and 4 bases respectively, with 6 bases between them. The CDR3 extends over 12 amino acids. CDR3 residues: CASSLKPYEQYF. Written as DNA, the CDR3 is TGTGCCAGCAGTTTAAAGCCATACGAGCAGTACTTC.